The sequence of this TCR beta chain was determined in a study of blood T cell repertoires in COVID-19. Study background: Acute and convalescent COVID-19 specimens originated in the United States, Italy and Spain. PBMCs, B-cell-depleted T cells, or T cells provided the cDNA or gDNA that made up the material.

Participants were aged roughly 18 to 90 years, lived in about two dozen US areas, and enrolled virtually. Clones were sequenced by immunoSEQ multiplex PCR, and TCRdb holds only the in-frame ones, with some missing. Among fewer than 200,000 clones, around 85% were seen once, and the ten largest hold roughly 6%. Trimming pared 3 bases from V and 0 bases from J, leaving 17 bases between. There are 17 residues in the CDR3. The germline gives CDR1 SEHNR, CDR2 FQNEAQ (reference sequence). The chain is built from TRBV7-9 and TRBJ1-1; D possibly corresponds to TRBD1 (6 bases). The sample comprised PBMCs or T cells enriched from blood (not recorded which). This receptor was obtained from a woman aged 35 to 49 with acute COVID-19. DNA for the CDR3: TGTGCCAGCAGCTTTCCCCTGCAGGGACACATGAACACTGAAGCTTTCTTT. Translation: CASSFPLQGHMNTEAFF.